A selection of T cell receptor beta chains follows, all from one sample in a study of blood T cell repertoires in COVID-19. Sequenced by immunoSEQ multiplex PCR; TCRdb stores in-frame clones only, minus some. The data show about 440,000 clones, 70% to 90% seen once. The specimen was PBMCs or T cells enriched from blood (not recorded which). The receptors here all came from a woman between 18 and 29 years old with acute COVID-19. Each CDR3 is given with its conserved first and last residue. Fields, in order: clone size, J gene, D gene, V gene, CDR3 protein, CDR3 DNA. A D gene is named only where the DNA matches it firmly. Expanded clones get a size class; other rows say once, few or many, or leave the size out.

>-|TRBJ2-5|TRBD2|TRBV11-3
CASSSSSGERWTQYF
TGTGCCAGCAGCTCCTCTAGCGGGGAGCGTTGGACCCAGTACTTC
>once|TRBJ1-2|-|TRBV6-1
CASSEMADYGYTF
TGTGCCAGCAGTGAAATGGCCGACTATGGCTACACCTTC
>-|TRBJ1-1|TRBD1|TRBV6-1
CACKEGQPSNTEAFF
TGTGCCTGTAAAGAGGGACAGCCCTCAAACACTGAAGCTTTCTTT
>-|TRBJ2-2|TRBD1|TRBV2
CASKGALNTGELFF
TGTGCCAGCAAGGGGGCCTTGAACACCGGGGAGCTGTTTTTT
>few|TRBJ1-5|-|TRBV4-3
CASSQDSFQPQHF
TGCGCCAGCAGCCAAGATTCGTTCCAGCCCCAGCATTTT
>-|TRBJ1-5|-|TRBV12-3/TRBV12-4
CASTLDSRQPQHF
TGTGCCAGCACTCTGGACTCCCGTCAGCCCCAGCATTTT
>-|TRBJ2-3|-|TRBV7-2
CASSPLDTQYF
TGTGCCAGCAGCCCACTTGATACGCAGTATTTT
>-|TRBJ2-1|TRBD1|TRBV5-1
CASRPDRALANEQFF
TGCGCCAGCAGGCCCGACAGGGCGCTTGCCAATGAGCAGTTCTTC
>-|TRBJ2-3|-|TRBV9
CASSVGGNRDTDTQYF
TGTGCCAGCAGCGTAGGAGGCAACAGGGACACAGATACGCAGTATTTT
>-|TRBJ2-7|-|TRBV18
CASSPPIGGEQYF
TGTGCCAGCTCACCACCGATCGGGGGCGAGCAGTACTTC
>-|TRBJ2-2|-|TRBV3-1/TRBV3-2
CASSQATSILTGELFF
TGTGCCAGCAGCCAGGCTACTAGCATCCTCACCGGGGAGCTGTTTTTT
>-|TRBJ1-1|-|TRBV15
CATSPGDTNTEAFF
TGTGCCACCAGTCCCGGGGACACGAACACTGAAGCTTTCTTT
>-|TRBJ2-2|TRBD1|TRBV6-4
CASSDSITDRGHGELFF
TGTGCCAGCAGTGACTCGATAACTGACAGGGGTCACGGGGAGCTGTTTTTT
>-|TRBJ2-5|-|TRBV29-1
CSVDFSGQETQYF
TGCAGCGTTGACTTTTCAGGCCAAGAGACCCAGTACTTC
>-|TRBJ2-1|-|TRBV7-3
CASSLKGGASCNEQFF
TGTGCCAGCAGCCTGAAAGGGGGGGCATCCTGCAATGAGCAGTTCTTC
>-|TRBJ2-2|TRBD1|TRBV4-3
CASSQMQGAIYTGELFF
TGCGCCAGCAGCCAGATGCAGGGGGCGATTTACACCGGGGAGCTGTTTTTT
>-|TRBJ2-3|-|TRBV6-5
CASSTGLSTDTQYF
TGTGCCAGCAGTACGGGACTCTCCACAGATACGCAGTATTTT
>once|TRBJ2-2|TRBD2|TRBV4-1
CASSQDTSGGSGELFF
TGCGCCAGCAGCCAAGATACATCCGGGGGGAGCGGGGAGCTGTTTTTT
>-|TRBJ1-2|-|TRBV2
CASRISAYGYTF
TGTGCCAGCAGAATAAGTGCGTATGGCTACACCTTC
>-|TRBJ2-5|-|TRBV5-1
CASSVAAAETQYF
TGCGCCAGCAGTGTCGCAGCGGCGGAGACCCAGTACTTC
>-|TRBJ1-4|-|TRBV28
CASSSQGQGNEKLFF
TGTGCCAGCAGTTCACAGGGCCAGGGAAATGAAAAACTGTTTTTT
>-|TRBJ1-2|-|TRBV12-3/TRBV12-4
CASSIDGGGGYTF
TGTGCCAGCAGTATTGACGGCGGGGGTGGCTACACCTTC
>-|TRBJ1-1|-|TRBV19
CASSPLVRARVMTLAEAFF
TGTGCCAGTAGCCCACTCGTCCGGGCCAGGGTAATGACACTGGCTGAAGCTTTCTTT
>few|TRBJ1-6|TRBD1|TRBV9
CASSQGQGHSPLHF
TGTGCCAGCAGCCAGGGACAGGGGCATTCACCCCTCCACTTT
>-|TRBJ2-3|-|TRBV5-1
CASSLDWTSTDTQYF
TGCGCCAGCAGCCTGGACTGGACTAGCACAGATACGCAGTATTTT
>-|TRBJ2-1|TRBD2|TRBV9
CASSGSGGASNEQFF
TGTGCCAGCAGCGGTAGCGGGGGGGCATCCAATGAGCAGTTCTTC
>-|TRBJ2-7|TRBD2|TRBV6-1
CASSARTSGGASFYEQYF
TGTGCCAGCAGTGCCAGGACTAGCGGGGGGGCATCATTCTACGAGCAGTACTTC
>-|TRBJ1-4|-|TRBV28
CASSLQGGLFF
TGTGCCAGCAGTTTGCAGGGAGGACTGTTTTTT
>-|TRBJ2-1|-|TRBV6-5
CASSYSFTAGYNEQFF
TGTGCCAGCAGTTACTCGTTCACAGCCGGCTACAATGAGCAGTTCTTC